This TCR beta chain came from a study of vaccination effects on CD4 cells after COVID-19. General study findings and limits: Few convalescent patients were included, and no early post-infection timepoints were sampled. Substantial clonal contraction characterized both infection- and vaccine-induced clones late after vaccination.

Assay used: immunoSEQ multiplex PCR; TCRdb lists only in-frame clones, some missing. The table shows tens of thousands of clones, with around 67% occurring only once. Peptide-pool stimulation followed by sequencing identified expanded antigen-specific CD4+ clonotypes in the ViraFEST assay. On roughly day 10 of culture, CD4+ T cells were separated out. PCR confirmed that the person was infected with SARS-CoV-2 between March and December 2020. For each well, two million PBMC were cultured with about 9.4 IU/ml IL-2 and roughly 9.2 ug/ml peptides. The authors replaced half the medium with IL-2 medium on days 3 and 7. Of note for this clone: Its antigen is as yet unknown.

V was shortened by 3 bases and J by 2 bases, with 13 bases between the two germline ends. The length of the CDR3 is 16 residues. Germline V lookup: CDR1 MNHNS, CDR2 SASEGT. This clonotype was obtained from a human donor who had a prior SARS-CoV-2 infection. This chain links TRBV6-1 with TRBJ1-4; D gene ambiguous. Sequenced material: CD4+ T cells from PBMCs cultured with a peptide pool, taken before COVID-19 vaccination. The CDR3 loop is CASSEPFHGTNEKLFF. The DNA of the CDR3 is TGTGCCAGCAGTGAGCCCTTCCATGGGACTAATGAAAAACTGTTTTTT.